This TCR beta chain is from a study of blood T cell repertoires in COVID-19. Study context: From T cells, B-cell-depleted T cells, or PBMCs came the material, which was cDNA or gDNA.

V shed 4 bases and J 0 bases; nucleotides not matched to a gene: 3. This CDR3 has 16 amino acids. The germline gives CDR1 SGHRS, CDR2 YFSETQ. In the original analysis: Amplification of reference gene primers provided the estimated nucleated cell counts. Libraries were prepared by immunoSEQ multiplex PCR; TCRdb keeps only in-frame clonotypes and omits some of them. For V, J and clone size, that table is used; D and trimming come from the DNA. The data contain tens of thousands of clones, almost 90% of them singletons. Sequenced: peripheral blood. This clonotype originated in an elderly woman with active or convalescent COVID-19. The rearrangement joins TRBV5-1 to TRBJ1-6; 8 bases are shared with TRBD1. CDR3 bases: TGCGCCAGCAGCGCCGGACAGGGCTCCTATAATTCACCCCTCCACTTT. It is translated as CASSAGQGSYNSPLHF.